This T cell receptor beta chain was recovered during a study of CD8+ T cells in alopecia areata. The overall study: Oral tofacitinib (5 to 10 mg twice daily) was administered to treated patients. Patients in the study were on tofacitinib for 6 to 18 months, then off it for 6 months.

A word on this clone: The antigen is not known.

The CDR3 loop spans 11 amino acids. In germline, CDR1 is SGHNT, CDR2 YENEEA. Trimming stripped 4 bases from V and 10 bases from J, with 8 bases between. Study-wide results and caveats: Normal skin's resident alphabeta T cells are sequenced alongside lesional scalp T cells.

PBMC-derived CD4+ and CD8+ T cells were sorted. As the sequencing template, cDNA was produced by extracting RNA and reverse transcribing it. This table comes from immunoSEQ multiplex PCR, and its TCRdb copy is limited to in-frame clones, with some not included. The sample includes 160,000 or so clones, less than 75% of them seen just once. The input for sequencing was CD8+ T cells sorted from blood, taken at week 0. This clonotype was sampled from a human donor with alopecia areata. The chain uses TRBV11-3 and TRBJ2-1; D is unresolved. CDR3 DNA sequence: TGTGCCAGCAGCTGGTCCGGGGAGCAGTTCTTC. As protein: CASSWSGEQFF.